The 27 T cell receptor beta chains in this list originate from one sample, sequenced in a study of blood T cell repertoires in COVID-19. Sequencing used immunoSEQ multiplex PCR; TCRdb keeps in-frame clones, though not all of them. The sample includes over 75,000 clones, over 60% seen only once; the top ten take approximately 8.2%. The sequencing sample was made of peripheral blood. Receptors originate from a man aged 50-59 years who had recovered from COVID-19.

This clone was recorded only once. The chain has TRBV15 and TRBJ1-1; weak D call: TRBD1 (5 bases). The CDR3 contains 15 residues. The germline V gene encodes CDR1 LNHNV and CDR2 YYDKDF (reference sequence). The V gene lost 4 bases and the J gene lost 5 bases, with 17 bases spanning the gap. The CDR3 coding sequence is TGTGCCACCAGCATGGGTGGTTGGGGCGGTACTGAAGCTTTCTTT. Translating it yields CATSMGGWGGTEAFF.

The V call is TRBV7-2, the J call TRBJ1-1; perhaps TRBD1 as D (5 bases). Looked up from germline, CDR1 is SGHTA and CDR2 is FQGNSA. The germline V and J ends were trimmed by 1 base and 4 bases, with 7 bases remaining between them. The CDR3 extends over 13 amino acids. The CDR3 bases are TGTGCCAGCAGCTTAGTCAGGGCCACTGAAGCTTTCTTT. It yields the protein CASSLVRATEAFF.

CDR3 protein: CASRGSGTSGGEQYF. Here the CDR3 DNA reads TGTGCCAGCAGAGGTAGTGGGACTAGCGGAGGGGAGCAGTACTTC. The V call is TRBV7-2, the J call TRBJ2-7; 11 nucleotides align to TRBD2. Trimming removed 6 bases from V and 7 bases from J; junction bases left unmatched: 11. This CDR3 is 15 amino acids long. Per the germline V gene, CDR1 is SGHTA and CDR2 is FQGNSA.

The chain couples TRBV19 to TRBJ1-2; no definite D call. Trimming took off 4 bases at V and 8 bases at J, with 17 bases between the two ends. The CDR3 has 14 residues. Germline V gene sequence: CDR1 LNHDA, CDR2 SQIVND (reference sequence). The CDR3 loop reads CASSTQEKLGGYTF. CDR3 bases: TGTGCCAGTAGTACCCAGGAAAAACTAGGAGGCTACACCTTC.

This clone was recorded only once. J is TRBJ1-1 and V is TRBV5-1; TRBD1 matches 7 bases. Germline-derived CDR1 and CDR2 are SGHRS and YFSETQ. V gave up 3 bases and J gave up 1 base; unmatched junction bases: 12. The CDR3 is 17 amino acids. The CDR3 here is CASSWTGTAYGNTEAFF. The CDR3 nucleotides read TGCGCCAGCAGCTGGACCGGGACAGCGTACGGGAACACTGAAGCTTTCTTT.

The chain is built from TRBV27 and TRBJ1-2; 8 bases line up with TRBD1. Unmatched junction bases numbered 8, after V lost 10 bases and J lost 4 bases. CDR3 length: 13 amino acids. Germline V gene sequence: CDR1 MNHEY, CDR2 SMNVEV (reference sequence). The CDR3 loop is CATAPQGAYGYTF. The DNA for the CDR3 is TGTGCCACCGCCCCGCAGGGGGCCTATGGCTACACCTTC.

This chain uses TRBV19 with TRBJ1-5, with 12 bases identical to TRBD1. Germline CDR1 LNHDA, CDR2 SQIVND (reference sequence). The CDR3 is 17 amino acids. The V segment lost 5 bases and the J segment 2 bases; nucleotides outside the gene matches: 7. CDR3 in DNA: TGTGCCAGTAGTCGGGGACAGGGGGCGCGGGGCAATCAGCCCCAGCATTTT. Residues: CASSRGQGARGNQPQHF.

The chain carries TRBV4-3 and TRBJ1-3, with D perhaps TRBD1 (5 bases). This CDR3 is 16 amino acids long. Germline CDR1 is LGHNA and CDR2 is YSLEER. V was shortened by 0 bases and J by 1 base, with 10 bases between the two germline ends. The CDR3 nucleotides read TGCGCCAGCAGCCAAGATGTCCCAGGGTCTGGAAACACCATATATTTT. It encodes CASSQDVPGSGNTIYF.

The chain carries TRBV20-1 and TRBJ2-1; the match to TRBD2 covers 10 bases. V shed 6 bases and J 7 bases; nucleotides not matched to a gene: 12. The CDR3 extends over 15 amino acids. Per germline, CDR1 DFQATT and CDR2 SNEGSKA (reference sequence). CDR3 residues: CSASPPLAGMNEQFF. In DNA, the CDR3 is TGCAGTGCGAGTCCCCCACTAGCGGGAATGAATGAGCAGTTCTTC.

J is TRBJ1-1 and V is TRBV6-5; D gene unclear. Trimming left V 9 bases short and J 2 bases short, with 10 bases between. Germline V gives CDR1 MNHEY, CDR2 SVGAGI. This CDR3 is built from 12 residues. The CDR3 DNA is TGTGCCAGTAAGAGGGCAAACACTGAAGCTTTCTTT. Its protein is CASKRANTEAFF.

V is TRBV2 and J is TRBJ1-2; TRBD1 aligns across 9 bases. Trimming at V came to 4 bases and at J to 8 bases, leaving 14 bases not matched to a gene. The CDR3 has 16 amino acids. Germline assignment: CDR1 SNHLY and CDR2 FYNNEI. The CDR3 coding sequence is TGTGCCAGCAGTGTTTCCCCGACAGGGGGGACTGACGGCTACACCTTC. Amino acids: CASSVSPTGGTDGYTF.

The chain combines TRBV3-1 (or the pseudogene TRBV3-2) with TRBJ2-7; D gene unclear. V lost 1 base, J lost 6 bases, and 13 bases lay in between. The CDR3 is made up of 14 amino acids. Germline CDR1 LGHDT, CDR2 YNNKEL (reference sequence). The chain's CDR3 is CASSQAVGSREQYF. CDR3 in DNA: TGTGCCAGCAGCCAAGCTGTCGGTTCGCGCGAGCAGTACTTC.

V is TRBV7-3 and J is TRBJ2-1; D gene uncertain. The V end lost 5 bases, the J end lost 9 bases, and 14 bases lay between the germline ends. CDR3 size: 13 residues. Per the germline V gene, CDR1 is SGHTA and CDR2 is FQGTGA. For the CDR3, the DNA is TGTGCCAGCAGCCCCGATAGTATCGGTGAGCAGTTCTTC. This gives the protein CASSPDSIGEQFF.

This rearrangement joins TRBV28 to TRBJ1-1; a possible D gene is TRBD1 (6 bases). The CDR3 runs 15 residues. The germline V and J ends were trimmed by 4 bases and 6 bases, with 18 bases remaining between them. CDR1 is MDHEN and CDR2 is SYDVKM in the germline V gene. Here the CDR3 reads CASSSSGTRDAEAFF. In nucleotides, the CDR3 is TGTGCCAGCAGTTCCTCCGGGACAAGGGACGCTGAAGCTTTCTTT.

The chain links TRBV2 to TRBJ2-1; D is undetermined. CDR1 and CDR2 (germline): SNHLY, FYNNEI. V dropped 8 bases and J dropped 6 bases, with 8 bases sitting between them. The CDR3 loop spans 11 amino acids. The DNA for the CDR3 is TGTGCCAGCGCATTACTCAATGAGCAGTTCTTC. It codes for CASALLNEQFF.

This clone was found once. The chain joins TRBV20-1 to TRBJ1-2, with 9 bases that match TRBD1. The V segment lost 4 bases and the J segment 8 bases; nucleotides outside the gene matches: 14. The germline gives CDR1 DFQATT, CDR2 SNEGSKA (reference sequence). The CDR3 sequence is 15 residues long. The CDR3 coding sequence is TGCAGTGCTACTGAAAAGGGACAGGGCATTCGCGGCTACACCTTC. Translation gives CSATEKGQGIRGYTF.

CDR3 amino acids: CASSLSPDPDNEQFF. The DNA for the CDR3 is TGTGCCAGCAGCCTCTCCCCCGATCCGGACAATGAGCAGTTCTTC. This chain connects TRBV14 to TRBJ2-1; D remains ambiguous. The CDR3 totals 15 residues. Trimming removed 4 bases at V and 5 bases at J, with 15 bases between. Germline loops: CDR1 SGHDN, CDR2 FVKESK.

The rearrangement joins TRBV3-1 (or the pseudogene TRBV3-2) to TRBJ2-2, with TRBD1 as a possible D gene (5 bases). CDR3 size: 14 residues. Trimming took 4 bases from V and 5 from J, leaving 11 bases between them. The germline CDR1 and CDR2 sequences are LGHDT and YNNKEL (reference sequence). Here the CDR3 reads CASSLPAGTGELFF. The CDR3 DNA reads as TGTGCCAGCAGCCTCCCGGCAGGGACCGGGGAGCTGTTTTTT.

The chain is built from TRBV6-5 and TRBJ1-6, with D maybe TRBD1 (5 bases). This CDR3 region has 14 residues. Germline V gene sequence: CDR1 MNHEY, CDR2 SVGAGI. The V and J ends lost 8 bases and 6 bases respectively, with 14 bases between them. The CDR3 nucleotides read TGTGCCAGCCACCGACAGTTTTCTAATTCACCCCTCCACTTT. Protein product: CASHRQFSNSPLHF.

CDR3 sequence (DNA): TGTGCCAGCAGTTTTAGACAGGGTGTGGGAGAGCAGTACTTC. This encodes CASSFRQGVGEQYF. The rearrangement joins TRBV6-5 to TRBJ2-7; 7 bases align to TRBD1. CDR1 is MNHEY, CDR2 SVGAGI, per germline. This CDR3 contains 14 residues. With 4 bases clipped from V and 7 bases from J, the junction kept 10 bases outside the gene matches.

This clone was seen a single time. The chain is built from TRBV27 and TRBJ1-6; possibly TRBD1 for D (5 bases). Deletions cut 5 bases from V and 11 bases from J, with 22 bases between. This CDR3 comprises 16 residues. CDR1 MNHEY and CDR2 SMNVEV come from the germline V gene (reference sequence). The CDR3 sequence is CASSRFGGGTGTPLHF. The CDR3 nucleotides are TGTGCCAGCAGTCGATTCGGGGGGGGGACTGGTACACCCCTCCACTTT.

J is TRBJ2-7 and V is TRBV30; TRBD1 matches 10 bases. The CDR3 is 14 amino acids. The V segment lost 8 bases and the J segment 6 bases; nucleotides outside the gene matches: 13. Germline CDR1 and CDR2: GTSNPN and SVGIG (reference sequence). The CDR3 bases are TGTGCCCGTTCGACAGGGGGCCTGGGGGTCGAGCAGTACTTC. It is translated as CARSTGGLGVEQYF.

This chain joins TRBV11-1 and TRBJ2-1; TRBD2 matches at 9 bases. The CDR3 has 16 amino acids. Germline CDR1 is SGHAT and CDR2 is FQDESV (reference sequence). V shed 5 bases, J shed 2 bases, and the junction held 7 bases outside the gene matches. CDR3 sequence (DNA): TGTGCCAGCAGCCGCCCGGAGCGGGGGGCCTACAATGAGCAGTTCTTC. Its protein is CASSRPERGAYNEQFF.

The rearrangement joins TRBV27 to TRBJ2-6, with D possibly TRBD2 on 7 matching bases. The CDR3 has 16 amino acids. Germline CDR1 is MNHEY and CDR2 is SMNVEV (reference sequence). V lost 5 bases and J 0 bases, leaving 11 bases between the germline ends. The CDR3 sequence: CASSPGGPSGANVLTF. In nucleotides, the CDR3 is TGTGCCAGCAGTCCCGGGGGGCCCTCTGGGGCCAACGTCCTGACTTTC.

The chain joins TRBV10-3 to TRBJ2-7, with D maybe TRBD2 (6 bases). Germline values: CDR1 ENHRY, CDR2 SYGVKD. The CDR3 runs to 14 residues. Trimming shortened V by 7 bases and J by 4 bases, and 17 bases separated the two germline ends. For the CDR3, the DNA is TGTGCCATCAATGACGGATCGGGGGATTACGAGCAGTACTTC. Encoded protein: CAINDGSGDYEQYF.

This chain uses TRBV12-3 or TRBV12-4 with TRBJ1-5; D is possibly TRBD1 (5 bases). V gave up 7 bases and J gave up 10 bases, with 14 bases separating them. The CDR3 loop spans 12 amino acids. The CDR3 is CASTQDGGPQHF. In nucleotides, the CDR3 is TGTGCCAGCACCCAGGACGGGGGTCCCCAGCATTTT.

The rearrangement uses TRBV7-7 and TRBJ2-1; 7 bases are shared with TRBD2. The CDR3 has 16 amino acids. Germline CDR1 and CDR2: SSHAT and FNYEAQ (reference sequence). With V trimmed by 1 base and J by 4 bases, 7 bases remained unmatched. CDR3 coding DNA: TGTGCCAGCAGCTTAGGGGCGGGAGAGAAGTACAATGAGCAGTTCTTC. It yields the protein CASSLGAGEKYNEQFF.